Following are 14 T cell receptor beta chains from one sample sequenced in a study of blood T cell repertoires in COVID-19. Clones were sequenced by immunoSEQ multiplex PCR, and TCRdb holds only the in-frame ones, with some missing. The sample yields about 250,000 clones, around 86% seen once. Sequencing input: PBMCs or T cells enriched from blood (not recorded which). The receptors stem from a man between 18 and 29 years old who had recovered from COVID-19.

The chain is built from TRBV7-6 and TRBJ2-1; 13 bases line up with TRBD2. Germline V gene sequence: CDR1 SGHVS, CDR2 FNYEAQ. The CDR3 sequence is 15 residues long. After removal of 5 bases from V and 8 bases from J, the junction contained 6 bases not matched to a gene. The CDR3 loop is CASSVGLAGSDEQFF. CDR3 nucleotide sequence: TGTGCCAGCAGCGTGGGACTAGCGGGAAGCGATGAGCAGTTCTTC. Full variable domain (outside the CDR3, taken from reference TRBV7-6 and TRBJ2-1): GAGVSQSPRYKVTKRGQDVALRCDPISGHVSLYWYRQALGQGPEFLTYFNYEAQQDKSGLPNDRFSAERPEGSISTLTIQRTEQRDSAMYRCASSVGLAGSDEQFFGPGTRLTVL.

This clone was seen more than once but under ten times. This chain uses TRBV6-5 with TRBJ2-6; tentatively, D is TRBD1 (6 bases). V was clipped by 6 bases and J by 0 bases, with 12 bases between them. The CDR3 has 16 amino acids. Germline CDR1 is MNHEY and CDR2 is SVGAGI. The CDR3 DNA sequence: TGTGCCAGCAGCTACCAACAGGGCTCTGGGGCCAACGTCCTGACTTTC. Amino acids: CASSYQQGSGANVLTF.

This chain connects TRBV5-1 to TRBJ2-1; 10 bases align to TRBD1. Germline trimming cut 0 bases from V and 7 bases from J; bases unmatched to any gene: 1. Germline lookup yields CDR1 SGHRS and CDR2 YFSETQ. The CDR3 loop spans 14 amino acids. The CDR3 DNA reads TGCGCCAGCAGCTTGGGACAGGGGGCAAATGAGCAGTTCTTC. This sequence encodes CASSLGQGANEQFF.

For the CDR3, the DNA is TGTGCCAGCAACCCAGATACAGATACGCAGTATTTT. Residues: CASNPDTDTQYF. The chain couples TRBV28 to TRBJ2-3; D is uncertain. From germline, CDR1 is MDHEN and CDR2 SYDVKM. This CDR3 spans 12 amino acids. Trimming pared 7 bases from V and 3 bases from J, leaving 8 bases between.

This chain uses TRBV14 with TRBJ2-5; D gene unclear. The CDR3 is 12 residues long. Germline V gene lookup returns CDR1 SGHDN and CDR2 FVKESK. Trimming cost V 2 bases and J 2 bases, with 3 bases left between them. The chain's CDR3 is CASSQRQETQYF. The DNA for the CDR3 is TGTGCCAGCAGCCAACGTCAAGAGACCCAGTACTTC.

This chain connects TRBV30 to TRBJ1-2; possibly TRBD1 for D (6 bases). Trimming removed 1 base at V and 8 bases at J, with 20 bases between. Germline V CDR1 and CDR2: GTSNPN, SVGIG (reference sequence). The CDR3 length is 15 residues. The CDR3 protein is CAWSGIKGGYGGYTF. The DNA of the CDR3 is TGTGCCTGGAGTGGAATCAAAGGGGGTTACGGCGGCTACACCTTC.

This clone was seen a single time. This chain uses TRBV30 with TRBJ1-6; D perhaps matches TRBD1 (5 bases). The CDR3 has 13 residues. Germline V gene data show CDR1 as GTSNPN and CDR2 as SVGIG (reference sequence). With 4 bases removed from V and 5 bases from J, the gap between germline ends came to 9 bases. The CDR3 bases are TGTGCCTGGACGACAGCCCATAATTCACCCCTCCACTTT. Encoded protein: CAWTTAHNSPLHF.

This chain links TRBV20-1 with TRBJ2-1; weak D call: TRBD2 (6 bases). Germline V lookup: CDR1 DFQATT, CDR2 SNEGSKA (reference sequence). The CDR3 covers 11 residues. Trimming cost V 8 bases and J 9 bases, with 14 bases left between them. CDR3 sequence reads: CSLPEEGEQFF. The CDR3 DNA reads as TGCAGTCTCCCGGAGGAGGGTGAGCAGTTCTTC.

The chain employs TRBV2 and TRBJ2-4; TRBD1 might be the D (5 bases). Trimming took off 0 bases at V and 6 bases at J, with 12 bases between the two ends. The CDR3 loop spans 15 amino acids. CDR1 and CDR2 from the germline V gene are SNHLY and FYNNEI. The chain's CDR3 is CASSEARQGLNIQYF. The CDR3 region has the DNA TGTGCCAGCAGTGAAGCGCGGCAGGGATTAAACATTCAGTACTTC.

The chain employs TRBV28 and TRBJ2-7, with TRBD2 identical over 9 bases. Germline V CDR1 and CDR2: MDHEN, SYDVKM. This CDR3 comprises 13 residues. With 6 bases clipped from V and 2 bases from J, the junction kept 2 bases outside the gene matches. The CDR3 spells CASRTSGTYEQYF. The CDR3 DNA reads as TGTGCCAGCAGGACTAGCGGAACCTACGAGCAGTACTTC.

The chain's CDR3 is CASSSSLQGTYEQYF. CDR3 DNA: TGTGCCAGCAGCTCCTCCCTACAGGGAACCTACGAGCAGTACTTC. The J gene is TRBJ2-7, the V gene TRBV13; a possible D gene is TRBD1 (6 bases). The germline V gene has CDR1 PRHDT and CDR2 FYEKMQ (reference sequence). V lost 4 bases and J 2 bases, leaving 15 bases between the germline ends. The CDR3 is made up of 15 amino acids.

Comments on this clone: Since a much larger clone is just one base distant, this may be a read error. This chain connects TRBV12-3 or TRBV12-4 to TRBJ1-1; 7 bases agree with TRBD1. The junction had 2 bases not matched to a gene; V was cut back by 6 bases and J by 1 base. The CDR3 is 13 residues long. CDR3 loop: CASSGTENTEAFF. CDR3 nucleotides: TGTGCCAGCAGCGGGACAGAGAACACTGAAGCTTTCTTT.

The J gene is TRBJ2-5, the V gene TRBV5-4, with TRBD2 matching 8 bases. Trimming at V came to 4 bases and at J to 4 bases, leaving 12 bases not matched to a gene. This CDR3 spans 16 amino acids. In germline, CDR1 is SGHNT, CDR2 YYREEE (reference sequence). The CDR3 sequence is CASSRGRTSGRETQYF. The CDR3 DNA reads as TGTGCCAGCAGCCGGGGCCGCACTAGCGGACGAGAGACCCAGTACTTC.

The V gene is TRBV5-1, the J gene TRBJ1-2; a weak D match, TRBD1 (5 bases). CDR1 SGHRS and CDR2 YFSETQ come from the germline V gene. CDR3 size: 16 residues. The V end lost 0 bases, the J end lost 5 bases, and 17 bases lay between the germline ends. CDR3 loop: CASSLGGLSEGYGYTF. CDR3 coding DNA: TGCGCCAGCAGCTTGGGGGGACTCTCGGAAGGATATGGCTACACCTTC.